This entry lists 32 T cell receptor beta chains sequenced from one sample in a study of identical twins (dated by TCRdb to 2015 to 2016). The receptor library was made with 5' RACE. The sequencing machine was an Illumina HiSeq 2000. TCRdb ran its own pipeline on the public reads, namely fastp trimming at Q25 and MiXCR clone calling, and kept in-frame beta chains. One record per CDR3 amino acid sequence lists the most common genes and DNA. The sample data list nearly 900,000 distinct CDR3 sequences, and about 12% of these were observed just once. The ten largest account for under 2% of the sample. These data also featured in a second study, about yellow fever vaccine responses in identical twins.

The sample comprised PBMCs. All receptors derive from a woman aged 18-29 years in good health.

The CDR3 protein is CSVERGNYGYTF. The CDR3 DNA reads as TGCAGCGTTGAAAGGGGAAACTATGGCTACACCTTC. The V gene is TRBV29-1, the J gene TRBJ1-2; D is perhaps TRBD1 (5 bases). The CDR3 runs 12 residues. Trimming shortened V by 2 bases and J by 2 bases, and 6 bases separated the two germline ends. Germline V gene data show CDR1 as SQVTM and CDR2 as ANQGSEA. The full variable domain, rest sourced from reference TRBV29-1 and TRBJ1-2, is SAVISQKPSRDICQRGTSLTIQCQVDSQVTMMFWYRQQPGQSLTLIATANQGSEATYESGFVIDKFPISRPNLTFSTLTVSNMSPEDSSIYLCSVERGNYGYTFGSGTRLTVV.

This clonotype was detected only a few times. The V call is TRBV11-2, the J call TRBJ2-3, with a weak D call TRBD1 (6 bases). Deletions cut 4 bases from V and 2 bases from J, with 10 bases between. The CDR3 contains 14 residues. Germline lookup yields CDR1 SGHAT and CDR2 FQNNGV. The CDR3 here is CASSSQGITDTQYF. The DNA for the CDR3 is TGTGCCAGCAGCTCACAGGGTATCACAGATACGCAGTATTTT.

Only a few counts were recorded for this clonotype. This CDR3 reads CASSLIGGEDTQYF. The CDR3, as DNA: TGTGCCAGCAGCTTAATTGGGGGCGAGGATACGCAGTATTTT. The chain combines TRBV5-6 with TRBJ2-3, with D possibly being TRBD1 (6 bases). CDR3 length: 14 residues. V shed 2 bases and J shed 6 bases, with 13 bases lying between them. Germline loops: CDR1 SGHDT, CDR2 YYEEEE.

This CDR3 reads CASSMSGARGNTIYF. CDR3 nucleotide sequence: TGTGCCAGTAGTATGTCGGGGGCGCGTGGAAACACCATATATTTT. This chain connects TRBV19 to TRBJ1-3; a weak D match, TRBD1 (6 bases). This CDR3 region has 15 residues. The V gene's germline CDR1 is LNHDA and CDR2 SQIVND (reference sequence). Trimming pared 3 bases from V and 3 bases from J, leaving 12 bases between.

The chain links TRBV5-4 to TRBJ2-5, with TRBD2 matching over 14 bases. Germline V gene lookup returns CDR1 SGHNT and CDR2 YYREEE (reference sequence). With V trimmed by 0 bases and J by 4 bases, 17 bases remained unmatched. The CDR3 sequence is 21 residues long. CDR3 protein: CASSLVVTSGGARGVGETQYF. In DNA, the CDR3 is TGTGCCAGCAGCTTGGTGGTGACTAGCGGGGGGGCCCGTGGGGTTGGAGAGACCCAGTACTTC. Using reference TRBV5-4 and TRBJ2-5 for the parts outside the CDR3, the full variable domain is ETGVTQSPTHLIKTRGQQVTLRCSSQSGHNTVSWYQQALGQGPQFIFQYYREEENGRGNFPPRFSGLQFPNYSSELNVNALELDDSALYLCASSLVVTSGGARGVGETQYFGPGTRLLVL.

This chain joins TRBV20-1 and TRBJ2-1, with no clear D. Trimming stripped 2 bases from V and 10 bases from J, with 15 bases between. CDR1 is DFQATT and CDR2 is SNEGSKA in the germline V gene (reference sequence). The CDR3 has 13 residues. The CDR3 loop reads CSARQPSPVEQFF. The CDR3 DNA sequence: TGCAGTGCTAGACAGCCTTCTCCCGTGGAGCAGTTCTTC.

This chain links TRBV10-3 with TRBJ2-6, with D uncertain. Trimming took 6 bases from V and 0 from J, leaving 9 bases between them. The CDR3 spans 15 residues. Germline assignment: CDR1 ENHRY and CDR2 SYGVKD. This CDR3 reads CAISPPGSGANVLTF. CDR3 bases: TGTGCCATCAGCCCTCCGGGCTCTGGGGCCAACGTCCTGACTTTC.

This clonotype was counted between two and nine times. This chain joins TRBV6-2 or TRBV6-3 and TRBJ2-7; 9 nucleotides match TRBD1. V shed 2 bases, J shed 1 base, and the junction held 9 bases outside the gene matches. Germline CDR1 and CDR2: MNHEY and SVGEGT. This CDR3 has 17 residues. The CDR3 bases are TGTGCCAGCAGTTACGGAGGACAGGGGATGGGATCCTACGAGCAGTACGTC. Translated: CASSYGGQGMGSYEQYV.

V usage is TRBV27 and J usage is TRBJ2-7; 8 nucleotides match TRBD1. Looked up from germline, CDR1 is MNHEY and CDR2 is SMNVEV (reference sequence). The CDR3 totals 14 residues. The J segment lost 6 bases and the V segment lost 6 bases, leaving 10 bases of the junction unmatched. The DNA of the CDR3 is TGTGCCAGCAGCCGAGGACAGGGAACAAGCGAGCAGTACTTC. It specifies CASSRGQGTSEQYF.

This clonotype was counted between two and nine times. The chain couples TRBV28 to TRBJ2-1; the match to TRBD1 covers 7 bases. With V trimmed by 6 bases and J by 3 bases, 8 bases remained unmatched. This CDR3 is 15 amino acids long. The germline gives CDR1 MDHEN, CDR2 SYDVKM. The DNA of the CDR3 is TGTGCCAGCAGAAGTACAGGGGACCTCTACAATGAGCAGTTCTTC. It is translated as CASRSTGDLYNEQFF.

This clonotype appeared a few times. CDR3 nucleotides: TGTGCCAGCAGTTATCGTGCGGGGGACAATGAGCAGTTCTTC. This sequence encodes CASSYRAGDNEQFF. The chain links TRBV12-3 or TRBV12-4 to TRBJ2-1, with 7 bases aligning to TRBD2. Unmatched junction bases numbered 5, after V lost 4 bases and J lost 5 bases. This CDR3 spans 14 amino acids.

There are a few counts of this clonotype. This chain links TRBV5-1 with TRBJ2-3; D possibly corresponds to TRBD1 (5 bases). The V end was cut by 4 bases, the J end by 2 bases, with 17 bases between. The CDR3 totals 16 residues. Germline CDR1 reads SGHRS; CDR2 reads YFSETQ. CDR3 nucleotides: TGCGCCAGCAGCCGGACGACAGCCGGTTTCACAGATACGCAGTATTTT. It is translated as CASSRTTAGFTDTQYF.

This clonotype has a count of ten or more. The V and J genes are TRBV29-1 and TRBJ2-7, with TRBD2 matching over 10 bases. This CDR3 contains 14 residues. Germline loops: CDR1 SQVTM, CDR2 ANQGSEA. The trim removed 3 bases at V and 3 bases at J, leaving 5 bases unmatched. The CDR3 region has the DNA TGCAGCGTTGACTTAGCGGGAGGTGGCTACGAGCAGTACTTC. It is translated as CSVDLAGGGYEQYF.

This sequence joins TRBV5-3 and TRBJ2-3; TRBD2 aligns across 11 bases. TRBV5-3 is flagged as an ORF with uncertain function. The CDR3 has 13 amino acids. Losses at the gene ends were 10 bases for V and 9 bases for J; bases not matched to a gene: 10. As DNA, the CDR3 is TGTGCCCCTACCGGACTAGCGGGTGGCACGCAGTATTTT. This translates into CAPTGLAGGTQYF.

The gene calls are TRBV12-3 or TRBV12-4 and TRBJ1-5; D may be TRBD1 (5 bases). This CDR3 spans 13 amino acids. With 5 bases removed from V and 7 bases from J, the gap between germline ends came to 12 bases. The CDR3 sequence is CASSLGRSQPQHF. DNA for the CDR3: TGTGCCAGCAGTCTGGGGCGCAGCCAGCCCCAGCATTTT.

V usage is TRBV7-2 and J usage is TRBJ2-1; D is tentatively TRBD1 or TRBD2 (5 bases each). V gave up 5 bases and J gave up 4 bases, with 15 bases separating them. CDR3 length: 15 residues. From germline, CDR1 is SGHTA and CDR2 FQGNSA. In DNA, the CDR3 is TGTGCCAGCAGCCCATCCGGGACCAGGTACAATGAGCAGTTCTTC. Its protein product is CASSPSGTRYNEQFF.

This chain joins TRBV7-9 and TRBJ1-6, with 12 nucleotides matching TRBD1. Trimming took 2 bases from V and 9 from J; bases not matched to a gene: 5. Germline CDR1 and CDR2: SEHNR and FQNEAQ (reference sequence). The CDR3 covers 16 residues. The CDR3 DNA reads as TGTGCCAGCAGCTTACATTGGGACAGGGGGCCTTCACCCCTCCACTTT. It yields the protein CASSLHWDRGPSPLHF.

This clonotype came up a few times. CDR3 loop: CASGVLDSNQPQHF. For the CDR3, the DNA is TGTGCCAGCGGGGTGCTCGATAGCAATCAGCCCCAGCATTTT. The J gene is TRBJ1-5, the V gene TRBV12-3 or TRBV12-4, with D unclear. The CDR3 totals 14 residues. V lost 8 bases and J 0 bases, leaving 11 bases between the germline ends.

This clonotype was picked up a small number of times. CDR3 sequence reads: CASKRPDRGSGSPLHF. The CDR3 bases are TGTGCCAGCAAGAGACCAGACAGGGGCTCGGGGTCACCCCTCCACTTT. The rearrangement uses TRBV2 and TRBJ1-6, with 8 positions matching TRBD1. Germline CDR1 and CDR2: SNHLY and FYNNEI. J lost 10 bases, V lost 7 bases, and 15 bases had no gene match. This CDR3 has 16 residues.

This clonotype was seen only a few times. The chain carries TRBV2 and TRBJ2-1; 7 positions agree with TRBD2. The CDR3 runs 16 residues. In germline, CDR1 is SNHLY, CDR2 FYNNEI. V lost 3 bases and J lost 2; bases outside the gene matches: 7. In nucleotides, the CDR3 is TGTGCCAGCAGTGACAATTGGGGGAGGGCCTACAATGAGCAGTTCTTC. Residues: CASSDNWGRAYNEQFF.

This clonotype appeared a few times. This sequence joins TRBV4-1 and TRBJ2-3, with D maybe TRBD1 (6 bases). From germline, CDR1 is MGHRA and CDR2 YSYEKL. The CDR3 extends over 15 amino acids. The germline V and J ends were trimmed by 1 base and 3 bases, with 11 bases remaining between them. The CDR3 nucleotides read TGCGCCAGCAGCCAAGTGACGGGACAAACAGATACGCAGTATTTT. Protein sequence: CASSQVTGQTDTQYF.

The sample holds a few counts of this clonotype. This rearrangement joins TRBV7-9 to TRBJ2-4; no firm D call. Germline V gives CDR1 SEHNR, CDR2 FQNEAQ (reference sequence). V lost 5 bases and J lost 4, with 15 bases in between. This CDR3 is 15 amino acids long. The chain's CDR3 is CASSPTDPNKNIQYF. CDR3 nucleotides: TGTGCCAGCAGCCCCACTGACCCTAATAAAAACATTCAGTACTTC.

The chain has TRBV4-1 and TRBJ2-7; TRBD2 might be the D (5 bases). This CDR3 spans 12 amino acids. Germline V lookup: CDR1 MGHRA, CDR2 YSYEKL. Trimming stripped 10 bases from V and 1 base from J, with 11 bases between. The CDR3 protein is CAKTGISYEQYV. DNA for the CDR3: TGCGCCAAAACGGGGATTTCCTACGAGCAGTACGTC.

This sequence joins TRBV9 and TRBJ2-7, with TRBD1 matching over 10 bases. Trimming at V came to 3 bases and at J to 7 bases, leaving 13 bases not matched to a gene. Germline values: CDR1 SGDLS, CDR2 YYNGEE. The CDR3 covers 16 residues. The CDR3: CASSARAGQGLGEQYF. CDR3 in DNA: TGTGCCAGCAGCGCAAGAGCGGGACAGGGGTTAGGGGAGCAGTACTTC.

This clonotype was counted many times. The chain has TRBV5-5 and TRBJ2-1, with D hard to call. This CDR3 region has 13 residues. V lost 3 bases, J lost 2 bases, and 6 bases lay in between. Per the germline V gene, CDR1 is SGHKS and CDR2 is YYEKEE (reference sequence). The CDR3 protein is CASSSSPYNEQFF. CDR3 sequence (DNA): TGTGCCAGCAGCTCCAGCCCCTACAATGAGCAGTTCTTC.

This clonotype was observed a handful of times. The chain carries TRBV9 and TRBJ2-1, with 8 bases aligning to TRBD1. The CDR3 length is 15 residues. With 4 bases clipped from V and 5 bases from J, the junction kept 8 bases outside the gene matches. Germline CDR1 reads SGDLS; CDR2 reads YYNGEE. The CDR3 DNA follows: TGTGCCAGCAGCTTCGGACAGGGAGACGACAATGAGCAGTTCTTC. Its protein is CASSFGQGDDNEQFF.

CDR3 sequence reads: CASSSRQGINTEAFF. DNA for the CDR3: TGTGCCAGCAGCTCCAGACAGGGGATCAACACTGAAGCTTTCTTT. V and J are TRBV13 and TRBJ1-1; 8 bases are a match to TRBD1. Germline V gene lookup returns CDR1 PRHDT and CDR2 FYEKMQ (reference sequence). The junction had 6 bases not matched to a gene; V was cut back by 4 bases and J by 2 bases. This CDR3 has 15 amino acids. The variable domain in full, completed from reference TRBV13 and TRBJ1-1, reads AAGVIQSPRHLIKEKRETATLKCYPIPRHDTVYWYQQGPGQDPQFLISFYEKMQSDKGSIPDRFSAQQFSDYHSELNMSSLELGDSALYFCASSSRQGINTEAFFGQGTRLTVV.

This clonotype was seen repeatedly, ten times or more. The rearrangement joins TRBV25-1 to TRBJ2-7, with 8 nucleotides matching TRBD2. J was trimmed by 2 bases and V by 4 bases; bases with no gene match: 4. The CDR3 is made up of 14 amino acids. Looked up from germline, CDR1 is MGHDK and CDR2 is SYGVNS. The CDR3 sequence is CASSAGGPPYEQYV. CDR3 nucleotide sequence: TGTGCCAGCAGTGCGGGGGGGCCTCCCTACGAGCAGTACGTC.

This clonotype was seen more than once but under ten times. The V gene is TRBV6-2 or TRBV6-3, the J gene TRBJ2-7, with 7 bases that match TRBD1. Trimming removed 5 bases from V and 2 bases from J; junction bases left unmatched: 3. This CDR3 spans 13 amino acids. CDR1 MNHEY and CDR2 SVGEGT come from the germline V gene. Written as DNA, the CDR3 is TGTGCCAGCAGTCACAGGGGACCCTACGAGCAGTACGTC. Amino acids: CASSHRGPYEQYV.

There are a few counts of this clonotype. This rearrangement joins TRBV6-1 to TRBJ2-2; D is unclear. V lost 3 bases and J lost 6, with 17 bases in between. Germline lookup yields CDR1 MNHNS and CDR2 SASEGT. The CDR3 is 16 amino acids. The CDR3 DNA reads TGTGCCAGCAGTGATGTCTCGATCCCGAAGGCCGGGGAGCTGTTTTTT. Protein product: CASSDVSIPKAGELFF.

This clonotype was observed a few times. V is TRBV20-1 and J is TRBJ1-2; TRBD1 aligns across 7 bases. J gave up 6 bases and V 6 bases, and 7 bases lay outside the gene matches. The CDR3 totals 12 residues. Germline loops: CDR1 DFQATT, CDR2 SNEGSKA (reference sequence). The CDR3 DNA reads TGCAGTGCAGCGACAGGGCTAGATGGCTACACCTTC. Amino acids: CSAATGLDGYTF.

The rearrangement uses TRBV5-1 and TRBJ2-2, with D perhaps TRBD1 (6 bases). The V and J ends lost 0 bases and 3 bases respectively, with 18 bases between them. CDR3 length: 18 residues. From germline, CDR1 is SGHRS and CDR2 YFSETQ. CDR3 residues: CASSLGGSTGGDTGELFF. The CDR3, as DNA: TGCGCCAGCAGCTTGGGTGGGTCGACAGGAGGCGACACCGGGGAGCTGTTTTTT.